This TCR beta chain was obtained from a study of patients and donors after allogeneic stem cell transplantation. V gave up 9 bases and J gave up 0 bases, with 9 bases separating them. The length of the CDR3 is 12 residues. A few counts support this clonotype. TCRdb processed the RT-PCR reads anew with MiXCR; each CDR3 protein has one entry. The sample shows roughly 880,000 distinct CDR3 sequences, more than 15% of them seen only once. The TCR was taken from a human donor who was either an allogeneic HSCT recipient or a stem cell or donor lymphocyte infusion donor (not recorded which). It is not recorded whose cells these are; they may come from a transplant donor. Material: blood, either unsorted or a sorted T cell fraction (not recorded which). This chain links TRBV12-3 or TRBV12-4 with TRBJ2-7; D not certain. CDR3 sequence: CASPDVSYEQYF. CDR3 nucleotides: TGTGCCAGTCCGGACGTCTCCTACGAGCAGTACTTC.